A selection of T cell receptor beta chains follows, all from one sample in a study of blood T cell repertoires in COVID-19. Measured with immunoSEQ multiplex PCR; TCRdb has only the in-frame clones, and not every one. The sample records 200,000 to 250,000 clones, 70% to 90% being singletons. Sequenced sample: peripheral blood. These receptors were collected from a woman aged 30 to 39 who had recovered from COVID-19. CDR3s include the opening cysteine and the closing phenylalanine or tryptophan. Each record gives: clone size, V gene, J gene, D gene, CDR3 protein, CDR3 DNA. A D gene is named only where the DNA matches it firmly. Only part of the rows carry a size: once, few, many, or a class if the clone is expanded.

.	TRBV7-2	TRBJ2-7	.	CASASTGNSYEQYF	TGTGCCAGCGCCTCGACAGGAAACTCCTACGAGCAGTACTTC
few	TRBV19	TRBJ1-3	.	CASSILSGNTIYF	TGTGCCAGTAGTATCCTAAGCGGAAACACCATATATTTT
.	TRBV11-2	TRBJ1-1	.	CASSLPPGTEAFF	TGTGCCAGCAGCTTACCCCCGGGTACTGAAGCTTTCTTT
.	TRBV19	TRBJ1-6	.	CASRGVRASPLHF	TGTGCCTCCAGGGGAGTTCGGGCGTCACCCCTCCACTTT
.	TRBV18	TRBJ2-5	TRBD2	CASSPRTSGGDDQYF	TGTGCCAGCTCACCAAGGACTAGCGGGGGGGATGACCAGTACTTC
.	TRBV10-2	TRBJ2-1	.	CASSGGDKGPPYNEQFF	TGCGCCAGCAGTGGGGGGGATAAGGGTCCGCCGTACAATGAGCAGTTCTTC
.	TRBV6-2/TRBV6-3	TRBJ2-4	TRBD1	CASSSRQGWDIQYF	TGTGCCAGCAGTTCCCGACAGGGGTGGGACATTCAGTACTTC
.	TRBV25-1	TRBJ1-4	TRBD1	CASSGQGGSTNEKLFF	TGTGCCAGCAGTGGACAGGGGGGATCAACTAATGAAAAACTGTTTTTT
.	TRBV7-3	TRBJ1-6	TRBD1	CASSLTAGGSSPLHF	TGTGCCAGCAGCTTAACAGCAGGGGGATCATCACCCCTCCACTTT
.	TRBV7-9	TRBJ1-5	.	CASSSNAGVYNQPQHF	TGTGCCAGCAGCTCTAACGCGGGGGTCTACAATCAGCCCCAGCATTTT
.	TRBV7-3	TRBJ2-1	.	CASSPTISTGNEQFF	TGTGCCAGCAGCCCGACGATCAGCACAGGGAATGAGCAGTTCTTC
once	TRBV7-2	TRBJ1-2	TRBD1	CASSIPGQATYGYTF	TGTGCCAGCAGCATCCCGGGACAGGCTACCTATGGCTACACCTTC
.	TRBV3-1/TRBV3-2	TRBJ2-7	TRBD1	CASSQDMLWGTGAFLQYF	TGTGCCAGCAGCCAAGATATGTTGTGGGGGACAGGGGCCTTTTTGCAGTACTTC
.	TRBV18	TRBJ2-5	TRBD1	CASSHAGTGTPETQYF	TGTGCCAGCTCACACGCCGGGACAGGGACCCCAGAGACCCAGTACTTC
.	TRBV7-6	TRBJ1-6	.	CASSLVPEAENSPLHF	TGTGCCAGCAGCTTAGTCCCCGAGGCCGAAAATTCACCCCTCCACTTT
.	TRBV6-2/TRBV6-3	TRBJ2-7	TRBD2	CASSWSGLATSYEQYF	TGTGCCAGCAGCTGGTCGGGACTAGCCACCTCCTACGAGCAGTACTTC
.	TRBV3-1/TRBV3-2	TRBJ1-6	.	CASSQETGRESPLHF	TGTGCCAGCAGCCAAGAAACAGGGAGGGAATCACCCCTCCACTTT
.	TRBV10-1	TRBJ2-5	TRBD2	CASQGGGPQETQYF	TGCGCCAGCCAGGGCGGGGGGCCCCAAGAGACCCAGTACTTC
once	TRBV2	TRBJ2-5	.	CASSPDGEETQYF	TGTGCCAGCAGCCCGGACGGGGAAGAGACCCAGTACTTC
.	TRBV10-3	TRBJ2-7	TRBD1	CASQLNRDSYEQYF	TGTGCCTCCCAACTCAACCGGGACAGCTACGAGCAGTACTTC
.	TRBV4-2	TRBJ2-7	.	CASSQDRDTSYEQYF	TGTGCCAGCAGCCAAGACAGGGACACTTCCTACGAGCAGTACTTC
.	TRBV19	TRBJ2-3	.	CASSLGVPRDTQYF	TGTGCCAGTAGTCTCGGCGTCCCGAGGGATACGCAGTATTTT
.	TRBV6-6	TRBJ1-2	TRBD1	CGQGVLSGYTF	TGCGGACAGGGAGTTTTAAGTGGCTACACCTTC
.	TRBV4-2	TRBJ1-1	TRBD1	CASSQERVRQGAPMGTEAFF	TGTGCCAGCAGCCAAGAACGGGTGAGACAGGGGGCACCTATGGGCACTGAAGCTTTCTTT
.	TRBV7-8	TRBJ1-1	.	CASSRTVINTEAFF	TGTGCCAGCAGCCGGACAGTTATCAACACTGAAGCTTTCTTT
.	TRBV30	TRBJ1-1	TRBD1	CAWSGGTGEAAFF	TGTGCCTGGAGTGGGGGGACAGGGGAGGCAGCTTTCTTT
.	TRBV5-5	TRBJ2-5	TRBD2	CASSLAPSGGAETQYF	TGTGCCAGCAGCTTGGCGCCTAGCGGGGGGGCGGAGACCCAGTACTTC
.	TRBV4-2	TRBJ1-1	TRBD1	CASTDRDGWNTEAFF	TGTGCCAGCACCGACAGGGATGGGTGGAACACTGAAGCTTTCTTT